The entry that follows covers one T cell receptor beta chain sequence. Antigen unknown. The sample belongs to a study of cytomegalovirus exposure and HLA in healthy donors. Regarding the study as a whole: Trimming of TCR beta V- and J-genes showed a link, identified in a later analysis, to a missense DCLRE1C variant.

The germline V gene encodes CDR1 GTSNPN and CDR2 SVGIG (reference sequence). V shed 5 bases, J shed 1 base, and the junction held 9 bases outside the gene matches. The CDR3 is 17 amino acids. With 60 Vbeta and 13 Jbeta primers, the PCR was carried out. Data came from immunoSEQ multiplex PCR; TCRdb stores just in-frame clones and leaves some out. Of about 160,000 clones detected, approximately 77% appear once; the ten largest clones hold 7% to 9%. The chain joins TRBV30 to TRBJ2-3; TRBD2 agrees at 13 bases. The sequence came from a male donor in good health and CMV-seropositive. Material for sequencing was PBMCs. For the CDR3, the DNA is TGTGCCTGGGGAGGGTTGGGGACTAGCGGGGGCACAGATACGCAGTATTTT. Residues: CAWGGLGTSGGTDTQYF.